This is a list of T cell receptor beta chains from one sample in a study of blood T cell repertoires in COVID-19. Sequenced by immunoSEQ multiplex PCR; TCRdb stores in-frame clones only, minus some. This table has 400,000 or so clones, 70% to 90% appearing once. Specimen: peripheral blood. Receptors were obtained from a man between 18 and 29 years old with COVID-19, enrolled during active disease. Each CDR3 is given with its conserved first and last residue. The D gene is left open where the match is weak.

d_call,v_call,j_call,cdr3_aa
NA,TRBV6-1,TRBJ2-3,CASSEQGKGGTQYF
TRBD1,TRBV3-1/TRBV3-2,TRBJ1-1,CASSQGTKGTGYNEAFF
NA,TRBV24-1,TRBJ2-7,CATSPGPYEQYF
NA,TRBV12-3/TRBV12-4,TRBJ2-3,CASRSIGADTQYF
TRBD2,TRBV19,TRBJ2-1,CASIAGTSGVNEQFF
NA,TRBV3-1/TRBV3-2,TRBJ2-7,CASNSPGQGSPEQYF
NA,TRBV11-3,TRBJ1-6,CASSLSRNSPLHF
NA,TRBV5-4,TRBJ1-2,CASSLARASYGYTF
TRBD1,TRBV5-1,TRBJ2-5,CASSFQTGGETQYF
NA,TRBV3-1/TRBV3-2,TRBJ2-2,CASSPWPGVPGELFF
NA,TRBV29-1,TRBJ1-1,CSVAGLNTEAFF
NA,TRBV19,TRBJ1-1,CASSIYVGTEAFF
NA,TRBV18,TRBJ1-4,CASSPSVTNEKLFF
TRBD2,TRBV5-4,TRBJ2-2,CASSLGLAGGELFF
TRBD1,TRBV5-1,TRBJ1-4,CASSLGGTAITTNEKLFF
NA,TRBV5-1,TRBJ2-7,CASSVDSGPTYEQYF
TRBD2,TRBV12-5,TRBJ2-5,CASASPRLAGKETQYF
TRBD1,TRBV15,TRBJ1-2,CATSRDKGAEGYTF
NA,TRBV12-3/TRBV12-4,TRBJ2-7,CASSFGLNYEQYF
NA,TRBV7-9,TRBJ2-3,CASSPGVARDTQYF
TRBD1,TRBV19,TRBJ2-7,CASSIGTGTYEQYF
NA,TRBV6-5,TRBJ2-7,CASRGGQGIGEQYF
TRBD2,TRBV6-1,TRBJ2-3,CASSEAAAGGVTDTQYF
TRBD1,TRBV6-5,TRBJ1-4,CASSYAGQGYEKLFF
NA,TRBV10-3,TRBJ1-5,CASGRLTNQPQHF
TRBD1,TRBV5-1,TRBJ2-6,CASSFRTGASGANVLTF
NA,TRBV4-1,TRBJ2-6,CASSPAGSGANVLTF
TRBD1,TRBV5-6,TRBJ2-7,CASSTSWGQGRYEQYF
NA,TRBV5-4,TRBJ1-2,CASSLAQLTDSNYGYTF
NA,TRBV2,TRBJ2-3,CASSEEGMTDTQYF
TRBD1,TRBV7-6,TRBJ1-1,CASSAYDRDLNTEAFF
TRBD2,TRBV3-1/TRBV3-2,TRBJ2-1,CASSQVYEGGPMDNEQFF
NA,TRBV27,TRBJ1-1,CASRTGLNTEAFF
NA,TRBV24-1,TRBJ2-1,CATRDSRNEQFF
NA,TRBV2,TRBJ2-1,CASMSAGSYNEQFF
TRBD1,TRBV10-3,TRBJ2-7,CATMRQGVEEQYF
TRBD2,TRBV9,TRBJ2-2,CASGLAGGGNTGELFF
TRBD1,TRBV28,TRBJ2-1,CASSTTGTGTGNEQFF
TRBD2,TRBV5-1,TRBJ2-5,CASSLVREGETQYF
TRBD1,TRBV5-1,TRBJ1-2,CASSLTTGQYGYTF
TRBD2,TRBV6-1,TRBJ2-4,CASSASGGAGLYIQYF
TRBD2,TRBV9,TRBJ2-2,CASSVELAGGPFSSGELFF
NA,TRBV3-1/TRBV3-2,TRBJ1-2,CASSQAVGGYGYTF
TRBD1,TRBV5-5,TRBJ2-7,CASSGRDRGSYEQYF
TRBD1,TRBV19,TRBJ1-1,CASSIDRGEAFF
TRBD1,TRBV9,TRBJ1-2,CASSVTGGPLEGYTF
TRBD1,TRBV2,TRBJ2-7,CASSKGQGGTSSYEQYF